In its sample, the clone carrying this T cell receptor beta chain was seen a few times. TCRdb reanalysed the RACE reads using MiXCR and keeps one entry per CDR3 protein. The sample consists of about 39,000 distinct CDR3 sequences, 12% of them appearing once. V was clipped by 5 bases and J by 1 base, with 11 bases between them. The CDR3 extends over 14 amino acids. Germline CDR1 is SGHVS and CDR2 is FQNEAQ. This record belongs to a study of human T cells and chemical hapten exposure. Sample time point: patch test 3, about 24 weeks after DPC sensitization. Regarding treatment: therapeutic diphenylcyclopropenone sensitization with weekly scalp DPC. Total RNA was isolated from whole blood that had not been fractionated.

The sequencing here drew on whole blood, taken in connection with sensitization to the hapten diphenylcyclopropenone (DPC). The J gene is TRBJ1-1, the V gene TRBV7-8; D remains ambiguous. This TCR came from a woman aged 40 to 50 with alopecia areata. Some clones in this sample may be carry-over from other donors' samples. The CDR3 here is CASSPYLTNTEAFF. CDR3 DNA: TGTGCCAGCAGCCCCTATCTCACGAACACTGAAGCTTTCTTT.